The clone carrying this T cell receptor beta chain was seen only a few times. At the DNA level, this CDR3 is encoded by other sequences in the same sample as well. This entry belongs to a study of shared clonotypes between healthy human individuals. The V and J ends lost 1 base and 2 bases respectively, with 6 bases between them. Per the germline V gene, CDR1 is KGHSH and CDR2 is LQKENI. The CDR3 extends over 14 amino acids. Sorted subsets were amplified in replicate PCRs using 200 ng DNA, tens of thousands of T cell genomes. Using immunoSEQ multiplex PCR, the repertoire was profiled, and TCRdb retains in-frame clones only, with some absent. Of 2 million to 2.5 million clones in the sample, 85% to 95% were seen once. Researchers partitioned CD4+ cells into CD45RA+ naive and CD45RA-negative memory subsets.

The TCR comes from a man between 18 and 35 years old in good health. Sample: naive CD4+ T cells sorted from blood. The subset denotes: CD45RA+ positively selected. The chain joins TRBV18 to TRBJ1-5, with D maybe TRBD1 (5 bases). The DNA for the CDR3 is TGTGCCAGCTCACCACAAGGGGGCAATCAGCCCCAGCATTTT. Translating gives CASSPQGGNQPQHF.